Listed here are 20 T cell receptor beta chains from one sample, sequenced in a study of monozygotic twins with inflammatory bowel disease. TCRdb reprocessed the 5' RACE reads, keeping one entry per CDR3 protein, no DNA. The sample totals under 350,000 distinct CDR3 sequences. Source material: blood. Every receptor here comes from a human donor with ulcerative colitis or Crohn's disease, or a healthy co-twin of an affected twin (not recorded which).

V gene TRBV6-1 combines with J gene TRBJ2-3; TCRdb picks TRBD2, but there is no DNA to check that call. Germline CDR1 reads MNHNS; CDR2 reads SASEGT. This CDR3 spans 14 amino acids. The CDR3 region is CASTDGGFTDTQYF.

V and J are TRBV7-9 and TRBJ1-2; TCRdb calls TRBD1, which cannot be checked without DNA. Germline V gene sequence: CDR1 SEHNR, CDR2 FQNEAQ (reference sequence). The CDR3 totals 17 residues. The CDR3 sequence: CASSLDPGGQGNYGYTF.

The chain couples TRBV5-1 to TRBJ1-2; the TRBD1 assignment by TCRdb is unverifiable without DNA. The CDR3 runs 16 residues. Germline loops: CDR1 SGHRS, CDR2 YFSETQ. The CDR3 is CASSSRDTTANYGYTF.

The gene calls are TRBV28 and TRBJ1-1; checking the TCRdb D call of TRBD1 is not possible without DNA. This CDR3 comprises 14 residues. Germline CDR1 and CDR2: MDHEN and SYDVKM. The CDR3 region is CASTVYRGPTEAFF.

This chain connects TRBV6-2 or TRBV6-3 to TRBJ2-3; TCRdb gives TRBD2 as the D gene, but with no DNA this cannot be confirmed. Germline-derived CDR1 and CDR2 are MNHEY and SVGEGT. The CDR3 is 15 amino acids. CDR3 in amino acids: CASRPTSGFTDTQYF.

The chain couples TRBV6-2 or TRBV6-3 to TRBJ1-5; TCRdb outputs TRBD1, but without DNA this stays unchecked. This CDR3 is 16 amino acids long. Germline CDR1 MNHEY, CDR2 SVGEGT. The CDR3 spells CASRHTDSAGNQPQHF.

CDR3 in amino acids: CSAPTRNEQYF. V is TRBV20-1 and J is TRBJ2-7; there is no DNA to check the TCRdb D call of TRBD2. CDR1 and CDR2 from the germline V gene are DFQATT and SNEGSKA (reference sequence). The CDR3 spans 11 residues.

The chain has TRBV29-1 and TRBJ2-6; TCRdb's D call of TRBD1 is untestable without DNA. Germline values: CDR1 SQVTM, CDR2 ANQGSEA. There are 13 residues in the CDR3. CDR3 region: CSTPGQGPNVLTF.

The gene calls are TRBV9 and TRBJ2-2. Germline assignment: CDR1 SGDLS and CDR2 YYNGEE. The length of the CDR3 is 14 residues. The chain's CDR3 is CASSVAKNTGELFF.

V usage is TRBV14 and J usage is TRBJ2-3; TCRdb picks TRBD2, but there is no DNA to check that call. The germline CDR1 and CDR2 sequences are SGHDN and FVKESK. This CDR3 contains 18 residues. CDR3 amino acids: CASSQGPPLAGVTDTQYF. The entire variable domain, with the rest obtained from reference TRBV14 and TRBJ2-3, is as follows: EAGVTQFPSHSVIEKGQTVTLRCDPISGHDNLYWYRRVMGKEIKFLLHFVKESKQDESGMPNNRFLAERTGGTYSTLKVQPAELEDSGVYFCASSQGPPLAGVTDTQYFGPGTRLTVL.

The chain joins TRBV7-9 to TRBJ1-1; TCRdb selects TRBD1, and the lack of DNA leaves this call unchecked. The CDR3 extends over 14 amino acids. Germline values: CDR1 SEHNR, CDR2 FQNEAQ (reference sequence). The CDR3 here is CASSRGQGYTEAFF.

J is TRBJ1-6 and V is TRBV6-1; TCRdb reports TRBD1, a call that lacks DNA to check it against. CDR1 is MNHNS, CDR2 SASEGT, per germline. CDR3 length: 18 amino acids. CDR3 sequence: CASSPPLGTRVRDSPLHF.

The chain has TRBV4-2 and TRBJ2-1; TCRdb indicates TRBD2, and absent DNA this call remains unverified. This CDR3 has 14 residues. Germline CDR1 and CDR2: LGHNA and YNFKEQ. The CDR3 loop is CASSQESLAGQTFF.

This rearrangement joins TRBV6-1 to TRBJ2-7. The CDR3 contains 14 residues. CDR1 is MNHNS and CDR2 is SASEGT in the germline V gene. The CDR3 sequence: CASSPMWGSYEQYF.

CDR3 sequence reads: CASSLGPVNYGYTF. The rearrangement joins TRBV6-1 to TRBJ1-2; TCRdb selects TRBD1, and the lack of DNA leaves this call unchecked. CDR3 length: 14 amino acids. The V gene's germline CDR1 is MNHNS and CDR2 SASEGT.

This chain links TRBV4-3 with TRBJ1-5; the TRBD1 assignment by TCRdb is unverifiable without DNA. CDR3 length equals 15 residues. The germline gives CDR1 LGHNA, CDR2 YSLEER. The chain's CDR3 is CASSQDLQGRQPQHF.

J is TRBJ1-2 and V is TRBV12-3 or TRBV12-4; TCRdb gives TRBD1 as the D gene, but with no DNA this cannot be confirmed. The CDR3 extends over 17 amino acids. CDR3 residues: CASRELTGTGGFYGYTF.

CDR3 residues: CAWSVGQGNYGYTF. The chain has TRBV30 and TRBJ1-2; TCRdb's D call, TRBD1, is unchecked because there is no DNA. Germline CDR1 and CDR2: GTSNPN and SVGIG (reference sequence). There are 14 residues in the CDR3.

The CDR3 region is CATSTTIASYEQYF. The chain uses TRBV15 and TRBJ2-7. CDR1 is LNHNV and CDR2 is YYDKDF in the germline V gene (reference sequence). The CDR3 has 14 amino acids.

J is TRBJ1-5 and V is TRBV7-8. The CDR3 runs to 12 residues. Germline V lookup: CDR1 SGHVS, CDR2 FQNEAQ. CDR3 in amino acids: CASSLQAQPQHF. Looking up the rest from reference TRBV7-8 and TRBJ1-5 gives the full variable domain: GAGVSQSPRYKVAKRGQDVALRCDPISGHVSLFWYQQALGQGPEFLTYFQNEAQLDKSGLPSDRFFAERPEGSVSTLKIQRTQQEDSAVYLCASSLQAQPQHFGDGTRLSIL.